This is a list of T cell receptor beta chains from one sample in a study of radiation and T cells in renal cell carcinoma. Repertoires were generated with immunoSEQ multiplex PCR, while TCRdb's copy carries only in-frame clones and drops some. The sample shows 120,000 or so clones, around four fifths of them seen only once. The material was blood, obtained from a patient whose treatment included radiotherapy and nephrectomy. The receptors originated from a woman aged 55-69 years with renal cell carcinoma. CDR3s include the opening cysteine and the closing phenylalanine or tryptophan. Fields, in order: D gene, V gene, J gene, clone size, CDR3 protein, CDR3 DNA. D genes are given only for firm matches. Not every row has a clone size; where given, it reads once, few, many or a size class.

d_gene: .
v_gene: TRBV19
j_gene: TRBJ1-5
abundance: once
CDR3aa: CASKAPAIGSQPQHF
CDR3nt: TGTGCCAGTAAGGCCCCCGCGATCGGAAGTCAGCCCCAGCATTTT

d_gene: .
v_gene: TRBV19
j_gene: TRBJ2-3
abundance: .
CDR3aa: CASSTLRGPTDTQYF
CDR3nt: TGTGCCAGTAGTACCCTGCGGGGCCCCACAGATACGCAGTATTTT

d_gene: TRBD2
v_gene: TRBV9
j_gene: TRBJ2-2
abundance: .
CDR3aa: CASSLGLAGEEAGELFF
CDR3nt: TGTGCCAGCAGCTTGGGACTAGCGGGAGAAGAGGCCGGGGAGCTGTTTTTT

d_gene: .
v_gene: TRBV11-1
j_gene: TRBJ2-7
abundance: .
CDR3aa: CASSFGDSYEQYF
CDR3nt: TGTGCCAGCAGCTTTGGGGATTCCTACGAGCAGTACTTC

d_gene: TRBD1
v_gene: TRBV11-2
j_gene: TRBJ1-1
abundance: .
CDR3aa: CASSSRGGAYEAFF
CDR3nt: TGTGCCAGCAGCTCCCGAGGGGGCGCATACGAAGCTTTCTTT

d_gene: .
v_gene: TRBV9
j_gene: TRBJ2-1
abundance: .
CDR3aa: CASSALVGRERYEQFF
CDR3nt: TGTGCCAGCAGCGCTCTAGTGGGCAGGGAACGATATGAGCAGTTCTTC

d_gene: .
v_gene: TRBV5-4
j_gene: TRBJ2-3
abundance: .
CDR3aa: CASSSGRFRSDTQYF
CDR3nt: TGTGCCAGCAGCTCGGGTCGTTTTAGGTCAGATACGCAGTATTTT

d_gene: .
v_gene: TRBV5-1
j_gene: TRBJ2-6
abundance: .
CDR3aa: CASSLEGGAGANVLTF
CDR3nt: TGCGCCAGCAGCTTGGAGGGGGGGGCCGGGGCCAACGTCCTGACTTTC

d_gene: .
v_gene: TRBV10-3
j_gene: TRBJ1-5
abundance: .
CDR3aa: CAISPDSNQPQHF
CDR3nt: TGTGCCATCAGTCCCGACAGCAATCAGCCCCAGCATTTT

d_gene: .
v_gene: TRBV5-1
j_gene: TRBJ2-7
abundance: .
CDR3aa: CASSAGRTMDEQYF
CDR3nt: TGCGCCAGCAGCGCGGGACGGACAATGGACGAGCAGTACTTC

d_gene: .
v_gene: TRBV15
j_gene: TRBJ2-7
abundance: .
CDR3aa: CATSSESSYEQYF
CDR3nt: TGTGCCACCAGCAGCGAGAGCTCCTACGAGCAGTACTTC

d_gene: .
v_gene: TRBV6-5
j_gene: TRBJ1-4
abundance: .
CDR3aa: CASSYKGGNEKLFF
CDR3nt: TGTGCCAGCAGTTACAAGGGGGGAAATGAAAAACTGTTTTTT

d_gene: .
v_gene: TRBV7-6
j_gene: TRBJ2-2
abundance: .
CDR3aa: CASRGAAAGELFF
CDR3nt: TGTGCCAGCAGGGGGGCCGCAGCCGGGGAGCTGTTTTTT

d_gene: TRBD2
v_gene: TRBV9
j_gene: TRBJ2-1
abundance: .
CDR3aa: CASSPGGSSYNEQFF
CDR3nt: TGTGCCAGCAGCCCCGGGGGGAGCTCCTACAATGAGCAGTTCTTC

d_gene: .
v_gene: TRBV28
j_gene: TRBJ2-3
abundance: .
CDR3aa: CASSGVSITDTQYF
CDR3nt: TGTGCCAGCAGTGGTGTCTCAATCACAGATACGCAGTATTTT

d_gene: .
v_gene: TRBV6-1
j_gene: TRBJ2-7
abundance: .
CDR3aa: CASSVQALSSYEQYF
CDR3nt: TGTGCCAGCAGTGTACAGGCCCTAAGCTCCTACGAGCAGTACTTC

d_gene: .
v_gene: TRBV19
j_gene: TRBJ1-1
abundance: .
CDR3aa: CASRWANTEAFF
CDR3nt: TGTGCCAGTAGATGGGCGAACACTGAAGCTTTCTTT

d_gene: .
v_gene: TRBV27
j_gene: TRBJ2-2
abundance: .
CDR3aa: CASSFNTGELFF
CDR3nt: TGTGCCAGCAGCTTTAACACCGGGGAGCTGTTTTTT

d_gene: .
v_gene: TRBV7-2
j_gene: TRBJ2-1
abundance: .
CDR3aa: CASSLTAGGGREQFF
CDR3nt: TGTGCCAGCAGCTTAACGGCCGGGGGTGGAAGGGAGCAGTTCTTC

d_gene: .
v_gene: TRBV4-3
j_gene: TRBJ1-5
abundance: .
CDR3aa: CASSQDIGAPGSNQPQHF
CDR3nt: TGCGCCAGCAGCCAAGATATCGGCGCCCCGGGGAGCAATCAGCCCCAGCATTTT

d_gene: TRBD1
v_gene: TRBV4-2
j_gene: TRBJ1-6
abundance: once
CDR3aa: CASSQDGQGGSPLHF
CDR3nt: TGTGCCAGCAGCCAAGATGGACAGGGGGGTTCACCCCTCCACTTT

d_gene: TRBD2
v_gene: TRBV9
j_gene: TRBJ2-7
abundance: .
CDR3aa: CASSAASGRAPHEQYF
CDR3nt: TGTGCCAGCAGCGCCGCTAGCGGGAGGGCCCCCCACGAGCAGTACTTC

d_gene: .
v_gene: TRBV10-3
j_gene: TRBJ1-3
abundance: .
CDR3aa: CAISEAGRAVNSGNTIYF
CDR3nt: TGTGCCATCAGTGAGGCGGGGAGGGCCGTTAATTCTGGAAACACCATATATTTT

d_gene: TRBD1
v_gene: TRBV7-3
j_gene: TRBJ1-1
abundance: .
CDR3aa: CASSFDREAEAFF
CDR3nt: TGTGCCAGCAGCTTCGACAGGGAAGCTGAAGCTTTCTTT

d_gene: .
v_gene: TRBV9
j_gene: TRBJ1-5
abundance: .
CDR3aa: CASSVWGLNQPQHF
CDR3nt: TGTGCCAGCAGCGTATGGGGCCTTAATCAGCCCCAGCATTTT

d_gene: .
v_gene: TRBV7-9
j_gene: TRBJ1-4
abundance: .
CDR3aa: CASSLGQRNEKLFF
CDR3nt: TGTGCCAGCAGCTTAGGACAGAGGAATGAAAAACTGTTTTTT

d_gene: TRBD1
v_gene: TRBV11-2
j_gene: TRBJ2-7
abundance: .
CDR3aa: CASSPLGQGKYEQYF
CDR3nt: TGTGCCAGCAGCCCCCTGGGACAGGGTAAATACGAGCAGTACTTC

d_gene: .
v_gene: TRBV6-5
j_gene: TRBJ2-3
abundance: once
CDR3aa: CASSYSSGVSTDTQCF
CDR3nt: TGTGCCAGCAGTTACTCGTCGGGAGTTAGCACAGATACGCAGTGTTTT

d_gene: TRBD2
v_gene: TRBV7-3
j_gene: TRBJ2-2
abundance: .
CDR3aa: CASSPGGLNTGELFF
CDR3nt: TGTGCCAGCAGCCCGGGGGGGCTAAACACCGGGGAGCTGTTTTTT

d_gene: .
v_gene: TRBV6-1
j_gene: TRBJ2-7
abundance: .
CDR3aa: CASSEAEYYEQYF
CDR3nt: TGTGCCAGCAGTGAAGCGGAATACTACGAGCAGTACTTC

d_gene: TRBD2
v_gene: TRBV7-2
j_gene: TRBJ2-7
abundance: once
CDR3aa: CASSFGTSSYEQYF
CDR3nt: TGTGCCAGCAGCTTCGGGACTAGCAGCTACGAGCAGTACTTC

d_gene: .
v_gene: TRBV5-1
j_gene: TRBJ2-3
abundance: .
CDR3aa: CASRVTGDTDTQYF
CDR3nt: TGCGCCAGCAGGGTTACGGGGGACACAGATACGCAGTATTTT

d_gene: .
v_gene: TRBV7-9
j_gene: TRBJ1-1
abundance: many
CDR3aa: CASSPGGLEAFF
CDR3nt: TGTGCCAGCAGCCCCGGGGGTCTAGAAGCTTTCTTT

d_gene: .
v_gene: TRBV25-1
j_gene: TRBJ2-5
abundance: few
CDR3aa: CASSRRETQYF
CDR3nt: TGTGCCAGCAGCCGTAGAGAGACCCAGTACTTC

d_gene: TRBD1
v_gene: TRBV5-1
j_gene: TRBJ2-1
abundance: few
CDR3aa: CASSFLPGQYNEQFF
CDR3nt: TGCGCCAGCAGCTTCCTTCCGGGACAGTACAATGAGCAGTTCTTC

d_gene: .
v_gene: TRBV4-3
j_gene: TRBJ1-2
abundance: .
CDR3aa: CASSQQITGANYGYTF
CDR3nt: TGCGCCAGCAGCCAGCAAATTACAGGAGCCAACTATGGCTACACCTTC

d_gene: .
v_gene: TRBV28
j_gene: TRBJ2-1
abundance: .
CDR3aa: CASSFGPGLQWRNEQFF
CDR3nt: TGTGCCAGCAGTTTTGGGCCCGGACTCCAATGGCGAAATGAGCAGTTCTTC

d_gene: TRBD2
v_gene: TRBV5-6
j_gene: TRBJ2-3
abundance: .
CDR3aa: CASSLTTSGGGTDTQYF
CDR3nt: TGTGCCAGCAGCTTGACTACTAGCGGGGGGGGCACAGATACGCAGTATTTT

d_gene: TRBD1
v_gene: TRBV5-6
j_gene: TRBJ2-7
abundance: .
CDR3aa: CASSWGTGVPNYEQYF
CDR3nt: TGTGCCAGCAGCTGGGGGACAGGGGTTCCCAACTACGAGCAGTACTTC

d_gene: TRBD1
v_gene: TRBV18
j_gene: TRBJ2-3
abundance: .
CDR3aa: CASSTQGASTDTQYF
CDR3nt: TGTGCCAGCTCAACACAGGGGGCTTCGACAGATACGCAGTATTTT

d_gene: TRBD1
v_gene: TRBV7-9
j_gene: TRBJ1-6
abundance: .
CDR3aa: CASTDETGSPPLHF
CDR3nt: TGTGCCAGCACCGATGAGACAGGGTCCCCACCCCTCCACTTT

d_gene: .
v_gene: TRBV5-6
j_gene: TRBJ1-1
abundance: few
CDR3aa: CASSLAGNTEAFF
CDR3nt: TGTGCCAGCAGCTTGGCGGGGAACACTGAAGCTTTCTTT

d_gene: TRBD1
v_gene: TRBV28
j_gene: TRBJ2-3
abundance: .
CDR3aa: CASSPLLSGTGGGTDTQYF
CDR3nt: TGTGCCAGCAGTCCCCTCCTTTCCGGGACAGGGGGGGGAACAGATACGCAGTATTTT

d_gene: .
v_gene: TRBV18
j_gene: TRBJ2-3
abundance: .
CDR3aa: CASSPKASTDTQYF
CDR3nt: TGTGCCAGCTCACCAAAGGCTAGCACAGATACGCAGTATTTT

d_gene: .
v_gene: TRBV6-6
j_gene: TRBJ2-3
abundance: .
CDR3aa: CASSTFTDMQYF
CDR3nt: TGTGCCAGCAGTACGTTCACAGATATGCAGTATTTT